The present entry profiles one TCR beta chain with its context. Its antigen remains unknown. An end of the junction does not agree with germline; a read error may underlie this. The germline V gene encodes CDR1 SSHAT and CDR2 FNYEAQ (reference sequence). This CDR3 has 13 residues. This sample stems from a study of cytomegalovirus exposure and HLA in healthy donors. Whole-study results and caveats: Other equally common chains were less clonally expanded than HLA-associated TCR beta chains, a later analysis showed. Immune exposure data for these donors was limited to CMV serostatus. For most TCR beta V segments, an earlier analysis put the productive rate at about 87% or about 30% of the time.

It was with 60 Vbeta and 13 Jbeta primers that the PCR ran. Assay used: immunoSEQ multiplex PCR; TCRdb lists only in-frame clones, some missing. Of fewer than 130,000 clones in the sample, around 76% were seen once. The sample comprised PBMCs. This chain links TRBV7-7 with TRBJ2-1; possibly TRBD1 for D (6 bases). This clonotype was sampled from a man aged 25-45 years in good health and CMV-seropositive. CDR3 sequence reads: CASSSGQHNEQFF. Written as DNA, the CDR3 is TGTGCTAGCAGCTCCGGACAGCACAATGAGCAGTTCTTC. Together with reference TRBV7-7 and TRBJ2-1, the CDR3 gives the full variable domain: GAGVSQSPRYKVTKRGQDVTLRCDPISSHATLYWYQQALGQGPEFLTYFNYEAQPDKSGLPSDRFSAERPEGSISTLTIQRTEQRDSAMYRCASSSGQHNEQFFGPGTRLTVL.